This T cell receptor beta chain was identified during a study of cytomegalovirus exposure and HLA in healthy donors. Overall study context: Sequencing of about 179 million T cells in an earlier analysis found some 100 million unique TCR beta sequences.

V was shortened by 4 bases and J by 1 base, with 14 bases between the two germline ends. This CDR3 is built from 16 residues. CDR1 SGHTA and CDR2 FQGTGA come from the germline V gene. PCR primers comprised 60 Vbeta and 13 Jbeta primers. Sequencing used immunoSEQ multiplex PCR; TCRdb keeps in-frame clones, though not all of them. The sample holds about 160,000 clones, 65% to 85% seen once. The TCR was taken from a man between 40 and 49 years old in good health and CMV-seropositive. The sample comprised PBMCs. This rearrangement joins TRBV7-3 to TRBJ2-4; perhaps TRBD2 as D (6 bases). This CDR3 is CASSSGPGVAKNIQYF. The CDR3 coding sequence is TGTGCCAGCAGCTCCGGACCGGGGGTGGCCAAAAACATTCAGTACTTC.